The 32 T cell receptor beta chains below were found in one sample sequenced in a study of neurological immune-mediated disorders. TCRdb re-called the 5' RACE reads with MiXCR, one entry per CDR3 protein. Altogether 40,000 to 55,000 distinct CDR3 sequences are present, around a tenth being singletons, with the ten largest covering 21%. Sequenced input: PBMCs. These receptors all come from a woman aged 40 to 49 with HTLV-1-associated myelopathy (HAM/TSP).

The chain employs TRBV11-3 and TRBJ2-3; 8 bases are a match to TRBD2. Germline lookup yields CDR1 SGHNT and CDR2 YENEEA. V lost 0 bases to trimming and J lost 1 base; unmatched junction nucleotides: 3. This CDR3 has 16 residues. CDR3 residues: CASSLESAGGTDTQYF. CDR3 nucleotides: TGTGCCAGCAGCTTAGAGTCAGCGGGGGGCACAGATACGCAGTATTTT.

This clonotype occurred many times. The chain recombines TRBV5-1 with TRBJ1-1; maybe TRBD1 (6 bases). CDR3 size: 13 residues. V lost 3 bases, J lost 3 bases, and 9 bases lay in between. Germline-derived CDR1 and CDR2 are SGHRS and YFSETQ. CDR3 amino acids: CASSWDTDTEAFF. CDR3 DNA: TGCGCCAGCAGCTGGGACACTGACACTGAAGCTTTCTTT.

This clonotype was detected many times. The J gene is TRBJ1-4, the V gene TRBV7-9; D uncertain. Germline V gene data show CDR1 as SEHNR and CDR2 as FQNEAQ (reference sequence). The V end lost 7 bases, the J end lost 3 bases, and 9 bases lay between the germline ends. The CDR3 has 13 residues. CDR3 residues: CASKGWANEKLFF. In nucleotides, the CDR3 is TGTGCCAGCAAAGGGTGGGCTAATGAAAAACTGTTTTTT. The entire variable domain, with the rest obtained from reference TRBV7-9 and TRBJ1-4, is as follows: DTGVSQNPRHKITKRGQNVTFRCDPISEHNRLYWYRQTLGQGPEFLTYFQNEAQLEKSRLLSDRFSAERPKGSFSTLEIQRTEQGDSAMYLCASKGWANEKLFFGSGTQLSVL.

This clonotype was found many times. V usage is TRBV14 and J usage is TRBJ2-2; 8 bases are a match to TRBD1. Trimming at V came to 1 base and at J to 6 bases, leaving 4 bases not matched to a gene. CDR1 and CDR2 (germline): SGHDN, FVKESK. The CDR3 has 15 residues. The CDR3 coding sequence is TGTGCCAGCAGCCAAGTAACAGGGGGTCCCGGGGAGCTGTTTTTT. Protein sequence: CASSQVTGGPGELFF.

This clonotype has a count of ten or more. The chain joins TRBV7-9 to TRBJ1-1; 10 bases agree with TRBD1. CDR1 is SEHNR, CDR2 FQNEAQ, per germline (reference sequence). The CDR3 extends over 12 amino acids. After removal of 5 bases from V and 14 bases from J, the junction contained 8 bases not matched to a gene. The CDR3 sequence is CASSAGTGAVFF. The CDR3 DNA follows: TGTGCCAGCAGCGCCGGGACAGGGGCCGTCTTCTTT.

This clonotype has at least ten counts. The chain carries TRBV14 and TRBJ1-2, with 8 bases fitting TRBD1. V lost 2 bases to trimming and J lost 4 bases; unmatched junction nucleotides: 15. CDR3 length: 18 amino acids. Germline CDR1 is SGHDN and CDR2 is FVKESK. The DNA for the CDR3 is TGTGCCAGCAGCCAAACGACCGGGACAGGCCCAATGGGCTATGGCTACACCTTC. The encoded protein is CASSQTTGTGPMGYGYTF.

This clonotype has a count of ten or more. The chain has TRBV5-1 and TRBJ2-3; D is possibly TRBD1 (5 bases). V was trimmed by 4 bases and J by 1 base, leaving 7 bases between them. Per germline, CDR1 SGHRS and CDR2 YFSETQ. The CDR3 is made up of 13 amino acids. DNA of the CDR3: TGCGCCAGCAGCGCACAGGGCACAGATACGCAGTATTTT. This encodes CASSAQGTDTQYF.

This clonotype was found a few times. The J gene is TRBJ2-7, the V gene TRBV7-9, with TRBD1 identical over 7 bases. This CDR3 has 15 residues. The germline CDR1 and CDR2 sequences are SEHNR and FQNEAQ (reference sequence). V was pared by 5 bases and J by 1 base, with 8 bases of the junction left unmatched. This chain's CDR3 is CASSGWTGTSYEQYF. Here the CDR3 DNA reads TGTGCCAGCAGCGGGTGGACAGGAACTTCCTACGAGCAGTACTTC.

This clonotype showed up many times. V is TRBV11-2 and J is TRBJ1-1, with D possibly TRBD1 on 5 matching bases. CDR1 is SGHAT, CDR2 FQNNGV, per germline. The CDR3 runs 15 residues. The germline V and J ends were trimmed by 1 base and 4 bases, with 13 bases remaining between them. The CDR3 is CASSLAAGGGTEAFF. The CDR3, as DNA: TGTGCCAGCAGCTTAGCGGCCGGGGGGGGCACTGAAGCTTTCTTT. The whole variable domain, filled in from reference TRBV11-2 and TRBJ1-1, reads EAGVAQSPRYKIIEKRQSVAFWCNPISGHATLYWYQQILGQGPKLLIQFQNNGVVDDSQLPKDRFSAERLKGVDSTLKIQPAKLEDSAVYLCASSLAAGGGTEAFFGQGTRLTVV.

At least ten counts were recorded for this clonotype. J is TRBJ2-7 and V is TRBV15; tentative D call: TRBD1 (5 bases). The CDR3 runs 14 residues. CDR1 is LNHNV, CDR2 YYDKDF, per germline (reference sequence). V shed 0 bases and J shed 7 bases, with 13 bases lying between them. In DNA, the CDR3 is TGTGCCACCAGCAGAGATGGGGCACTTTCTGAGCAGTACTTC. This gives the protein CATSRDGALSEQYF.

There are many counts of this clonotype. The CDR3: CASSLGWGIGYGYTF. The CDR3 DNA sequence: TGCGCCAGCAGCTTGGGATGGGGGATAGGCTATGGCTACACCTTC. The J gene is TRBJ1-2, the V gene TRBV5-1; a weak D match, TRBD1 (5 bases). V was trimmed by 0 bases and J by 4 bases, leaving 13 bases between them. This CDR3 is built from 15 residues. Germline CDR1 and CDR2: SGHRS and YFSETQ.

This clonotype has ten or more counts. The V and J genes are TRBV7-9 and TRBJ1-1; D is unresolved. The CDR3 is 11 amino acids. CDR1 is SEHNR and CDR2 is FQNEAQ in the germline V gene (reference sequence). V gave up 0 bases and J gave up 6 bases, with 2 bases separating them. CDR3 nucleotide sequence: TGTGCCAGCAGCTTAGCAGCTGAAGCTTTCTTT. This sequence encodes CASSLAAEAFF.

This clonotype was picked up many times. V gene TRBV3-1 combines with J gene TRBJ1-6; 12 bases line up with TRBD1. The junction had 2 bases not matched to a gene; V was cut back by 1 base and J by 7 bases. The CDR3 extends over 16 amino acids. CDR1 is LGHDT and CDR2 is YNNKEL in the germline V gene (reference sequence). CDR3: CASSQGGTGGNSPLHF. CDR3 in DNA: TGTGCCAGCAGCCAAGGGGGGACAGGGGGCAATTCACCCCTCCACTTT.

This clonotype has at least ten counts. The chain links TRBV4-3 to TRBJ1-2, with 9 bases lining up with TRBD1. CDR1 is LGHNA, CDR2 YSLEER, per germline. The V and J ends lost 1 base and 5 bases, in that order; junction bases with no gene match: 8. The CDR3 covers 16 residues. Here the CDR3 DNA reads TGCGCCAGCAGCCAAGGCCACAGGGGGCGATTATATGGCTACACCTTC. Its protein product is CASSQGHRGRLYGYTF.

This clonotype was seen ten or more times. Mismatch with germline at one junction end may stem from a read error. This chain uses TRBV15 with TRBJ1-2, with TRBD1 as a possible D gene (6 bases). Germline loops: CDR1 LNHNV, CDR2 YYDKDF (reference sequence). This CDR3 is built from 12 residues. The CDR3 nucleotides read TGTGCCACCAGCAGAGCGCGTGAGGGACACCACTTC. Its protein is CATSRAREGHHF.

Many counts were recorded for this clonotype. V gene TRBV24-1 combines with J gene TRBJ2-1; TRBD2 might be the D (7 bases). This CDR3 contains 17 residues. Germline assignment: CDR1 KGHDR and CDR2 SFDVKD. The V end was cut by 4 bases, the J end by 3 bases, with 18 bases between. Written as DNA, the CDR3 is TGTGCCACCAGTGACCCCGGGGGCGGGGGCGTCTACAATGAGCAGTTCTTC. As protein: CATSDPGGGGVYNEQFF.

This clonotype was counted at least ten times. This chain connects TRBV10-3 to TRBJ1-3; weak D call: TRBD1 (5 bases). V was pared by 9 bases and J by 0 bases, with 12 bases between. Germline CDR1 and CDR2: ENHRY and SYGVKD. The CDR3 contains 14 residues. CDR3 amino acids: CAIQEISSGNTIYF. The DNA for the CDR3 is TGTGCCATACAGGAGATAAGCTCTGGAAACACCATATATTTT.

At least ten counts were recorded for this clonotype. The chain has TRBV20-1 and TRBJ2-2, with D perhaps given as TRBD1 or TRBD2 (6 bases each). The V end was cut by 6 bases, the J end by 1 base, with 15 bases between. The CDR3 loop spans 15 amino acids. Germline assignment: CDR1 DFQATT and CDR2 SNEGSKA (reference sequence). This chain's CDR3 is CSAARGPLNTGELFF. The CDR3 DNA sequence: TGCAGTGCAGCCCGGGGGCCCTTGAACACCGGGGAGCTGTTTTTT.

This clonotype was observed many times. The V call is TRBV5-1, the J call TRBJ2-7; 9 positions agree with TRBD2. J gave up 7 bases and V 2 bases, and 7 bases lay outside the gene matches. This CDR3 region has 14 residues. Germline V gene sequence: CDR1 SGHRS, CDR2 YFSETQ. CDR3 amino acids: CASSFSGGLEEQYF. CDR3 DNA sequence: TGCGCCAGCAGCTTTAGCGGGGGACTGGAAGAGCAGTACTTC.

This clonotype was observed many times. The chain carries TRBV4-3 and TRBJ1-1; the D gene is possibly TRBD1 (5 bases). CDR1 is LGHNA and CDR2 is YSLEER in the germline V gene. The CDR3 contains 13 residues. V dropped 0 bases and J dropped 7 bases, with 9 bases sitting between them. For the CDR3, the DNA is TGCGCCAGCAGCCAAGAACGAGGGGTTGAAGCTTTCTTT. Encoded protein: CASSQERGVEAFF.

Many counts were recorded for this clonotype. This sequence joins TRBV20-1 and TRBJ2-3; TRBD1 might be the D (6 bases). Germline values: CDR1 DFQATT, CDR2 SNEGSKA (reference sequence). V was clipped by 5 bases and J by 5 bases, with 23 bases between them. This CDR3 comprises 16 residues. This CDR3 reads CSAPLVVAGDGDTQYF. Here the CDR3 DNA reads TGCAGTGCTCCCCTCGTCGTGGCAGGGGATGGAGATACGCAGTATTTT.

This clonotype was detected ten times or more. The rearrangement links TRBV4-1 to TRBJ2-3; tentative D call: TRBD1 (6 bases). This CDR3 contains 15 residues. Germline CDR1 reads MGHRA; CDR2 reads YSYEKL. Trimming removed 1 base at V and 4 bases at J, with 12 bases between. CDR3 residues: CASSQAGVVADTQYF. In DNA, the CDR3 is TGCGCCAGCAGCCAAGCAGGGGTGGTAGCAGATACGCAGTATTTT.

Ten or more counts support this clonotype. The V and J genes are TRBV20-1 and TRBJ2-2; D is unresolved. Trimming shortened V by 3 bases and J by 1 base, and 9 bases separated the two germline ends. Germline V gene sequence: CDR1 DFQATT, CDR2 SNEGSKA (reference sequence). There are 14 residues in the CDR3. The CDR3 reads CSASRPLNTGELFF. CDR3 bases: TGCAGTGCTAGCCGGCCGCTGAACACCGGGGAGCTGTTTTTT.

This clonotype was counted at least ten times. The chain couples TRBV6-6 to TRBJ2-2; D is undetermined. Germline V gene lookup returns CDR1 MNHNY and CDR2 SVGAGI (reference sequence). V lost 2 bases to trimming and J lost 2 bases, with 9 bases between them. The length of the CDR3 is 15 residues. In DNA form, the CDR3 reads TGTGCCAGCAGTTACCAGAGACCCAACACCGGGGAGCTGTTTTTT. Translating gives CASSYQRPNTGELFF.

The table lists this clonotype with many counts. The gene calls are TRBV5-6 and TRBJ1-3; D may be TRBD1 (5 bases). V dropped 2 bases and J dropped 0 bases, with 9 bases sitting between them. Germline loops: CDR1 SGHDT, CDR2 YYEEEE. This CDR3 region has 15 residues. The CDR3 sequence: CASSLTGRSGNTIYF. The DNA of the CDR3 is TGTGCCAGCAGCTTAACGGGACGCTCTGGAAACACCATATATTTT.

This clonotype has at least ten counts. The rearrangement uses TRBV6-5 and TRBJ2-6; TRBD1 agrees at 7 bases. Germline assignment: CDR1 MNHEY and CDR2 SVGAGI. V shed 4 bases and J 0 bases; nucleotides not matched to a gene: 12. The length of the CDR3 is 19 residues. The CDR3: CASSSVGDSQNSGANVLTF. CDR3 nucleotides: TGTGCCAGCAGTTCGGTAGGGGACAGCCAAAACTCTGGGGCCAACGTCCTGACTTTC.

The table lists this clonotype with many counts. The genes are TRBV9 and TRBJ2-5; 7 bases are shared with TRBD2. J gave up 5 bases and V 0 bases, and 10 bases lay outside the gene matches. CDR1 and CDR2 from the germline V gene are SGDLS and YYNGEE. There are 16 residues in the CDR3. The CDR3 DNA is TGTGCCAGCAGCGTAGGTACCGGTGGGCGGGGGGAGACCCAGTACTTC. Residues: CASSVGTGGRGETQYF.

In its sample, this clonotype was seen many times. This rearrangement joins TRBV5-1 to TRBJ1-3; D is uncertain. In germline, CDR1 is SGHRS, CDR2 YFSETQ. V lost 4 bases, J lost 0 bases, and 5 bases lay in between. The CDR3 sequence is 13 residues long. The DNA for the CDR3 is TGCGCCAGCAGCGCAGACTCTGGAAACACCATATATTTT. Translating gives CASSADSGNTIYF.

This clonotype was counted ten times or more. V usage is TRBV25-1 and J usage is TRBJ2-4; D is possibly TRBD1 (6 bases). The CDR3 is 11 residues long. Germline assignment: CDR1 MGHDK and CDR2 SYGVNS. V lost 9 bases and J 5 bases, leaving 8 bases between the germline ends. The DNA of the CDR3 is TGTGCCAGGGACAGTCAAAACATTCAGTACTTC. Translation gives CARDSQNIQYF.

This clonotype was counted at least ten times. The chain employs TRBV5-6 and TRBJ2-5, with D uncertain. The CDR3 consists of 14 residues. With 3 bases removed from V and 2 bases from J, the gap between germline ends came to 11 bases. Looked up from germline, CDR1 is SGHDT and CDR2 is YYEEEE. The CDR3 DNA is TGTGCCAGCAGCTGGGCAGGACGTCAAGAGACCCAGTACTTC. Protein product: CASSWAGRQETQYF.

This clonotype occurred many times. The chain is built from TRBV20-1 and TRBJ1-5, with a possible D match to TRBD1 (5 bases). Germline V gene data show CDR1 as DFQATT and CDR2 as SNEGSKA (reference sequence). V was pared by 6 bases and J by 2 bases, with 8 bases between. This CDR3 spans 12 amino acids. The CDR3 loop is CSAGDGNQPQHF. In DNA, the CDR3 is TGCAGTGCGGGGGACGGCAATCAGCCCCAGCATTTT.

This clonotype was seen ten or more times. J is TRBJ2-1 and V is TRBV5-1; 9 bases fit TRBD2. The CDR3 is 15 amino acids. CDR1 is SGHRS and CDR2 is YFSETQ in the germline V gene. J lost 9 bases, V lost 1 base, and 8 bases had no gene match. CDR3 in amino acids: CASSLWVAGDGEQFF. The DNA of the CDR3 is TGCGCCAGCAGCTTGTGGGTAGCGGGGGACGGTGAGCAGTTCTTC. The full variable domain, completed using reference TRBV5-1 and TRBJ2-1, is KAGVTQTPRYLIKTRGQQVTLSCSPISGHRSVSWYQQTPGQGLQFLFEYFSETQRNKGNFPGRFSGRQFSNSRSEMNVSTLELGDSALYLCASSLWVAGDGEQFFGPGTRLTVL.